The 15 T cell receptor beta chains reported below all come from one sample, sequenced in a study of T-cell reconstitution after alpha-beta-depleted transplantation in children. This sample's TCRbeta library carried unique molecular identifier barcodes. TCRdb redid the calling of the PCR reads with MiXCR, one entry per CDR3 protein. The data show about 980,000 distinct CDR3 sequences, with 25% to 30% seen just once and over 25% held by the top ten. The specimen comprised PBMCs, mostly from graft donor cells, sampled 360 days after TCRalphabeta/CD19-depleted stem cell transplant. All receptors derive from a boy younger than two who had a stem cell transplant for SCID, so the T cells may come from the graft donor.

The J gene is TRBJ1-6, the V gene TRBV7-2, with 8 bases lining up with TRBD1. The CDR3 runs to 14 residues. Germline values: CDR1 SGHTA, CDR2 FQGNSA. Trimming cost V 5 bases and J 7 bases; bases outside gene matches: 4. CDR3 in DNA: TGTGCCAGCAGCAACGACAGGGGCAATTCACCCCTCCACTTT. Amino acids: CASSNDRGNSPLHF.

This clonotype has more than one count but fewer than ten. The gene calls are TRBV14 and TRBJ2-7; 7 nucleotides line up with TRBD1. Germline CDR1 reads SGHDN; CDR2 reads FVKESK. The CDR3 consists of 15 residues. V was pared by 8 bases and J by 2 bases, with 12 bases of the junction left unmatched. CDR3 coding DNA: TGTGCCAGCTCGAAGGAACAGGGGATCACCTACGAGCAGTACTTC. Translating it yields CASSKEQGITYEQYF.

This clonotype was detected a few times. The rearrangement uses TRBV6-1 and TRBJ2-4, with D uncertain. CDR3 length equals 14 residues. The V end was cut by 5 bases, the J end by 10 bases, with 18 bases between. CDR1 and CDR2 from the germline V gene are MNHNS and SASEGT. This chain's CDR3 is CASSPPTWVGIQYF. CDR3 DNA sequence: TGTGCCAGCAGTCCCCCCACCTGGGTCGGAATTCAGTACTTC.

Of note for this clonotype: In this CDR3 the conserved last residue, phenylalanine or tryptophan, is missing, so a read error is likely. J is TRBJ2-7 and V is TRBV11-2; perhaps TRBD2 as D (5 bases). Germline V gives CDR1 SGHAT, CDR2 FQNNGV. CDR3 length: 13 residues. V was clipped by 2 bases and J by 5 bases, with 10 bases between them. CDR3 nucleotides: TGTGCCAGCAGCTTAAAGTGGGGAGACGAGCAGTACCTC. This gives the protein CASSLKWGDEQYL.

This sequence joins TRBV20-1 and TRBJ2-7; TRBD1 matches at 8 bases. J gave up 1 base and V 6 bases, and 2 bases lay outside the gene matches. Germline CDR1 reads DFQATT; CDR2 reads SNEGSKA (reference sequence). This CDR3 region has 12 residues. The CDR3 loop is CSARGPSYEQYF. In nucleotides, the CDR3 is TGCAGTGCCAGGGGGCCTTCCTACGAGCAGTACTTC.

This chain connects TRBV5-5 to TRBJ2-1; D is perhaps TRBD2 (6 bases). Germline V CDR1 and CDR2: SGHKS, YYEKEE (reference sequence). V was pared by 0 bases and J by 7 bases, with 14 bases between. The CDR3 is 15 residues long. Here the CDR3 reads CASSLGDLRVNEQFF. Written as DNA, the CDR3 is TGTGCCAGCAGCTTGGGGGACTTGCGAGTGAATGAGCAGTTCTTC.

This clonotype was observed a few times. The V call is TRBV7-2, the J call TRBJ2-1, with 8 nucleotides matching TRBD2. The CDR3 consists of 16 residues. CDR1 and CDR2 from the germline V gene are SGHTA and FQGNSA. With 6 bases clipped from V and 7 bases from J, the junction kept 14 bases outside the gene matches. CDR3 bases: TGTGCCAGCAGGGAAATAGCGGGGATTAGGAATAATGAGCAGTTCTTC. Translation: CASREIAGIRNNEQFF.

This clonotype was detected a few times. The chain employs TRBV20-1 and TRBJ2-7, with D possibly being TRBD2 (6 bases). V was trimmed by 6 bases and J by 2 bases, leaving 20 bases between them. Germline V gives CDR1 DFQATT, CDR2 SNEGSKA (reference sequence). CDR3 size: 15 residues. DNA of the CDR3: TGCAGTGCCAAGGCCACTAGCCGCGGCCCCTACGAGCAGTACTTC. Protein sequence: CSAKATSRGPYEQYF.

The CDR3 loop reads CASSWGPGTYNEQFF. The CDR3 nucleotides read TGCGCCAGCAGCTGGGGACCCGGGACCTACAATGAGCAGTTCTTC. This chain links TRBV5-1 with TRBJ2-1; either TRBD1 or TRBD2 may fit D (5 bases each). V lost 3 bases, J lost 2 bases, and 12 bases lay in between. The CDR3 contains 15 residues. Germline V gene sequence: CDR1 SGHRS, CDR2 YFSETQ.

This clonotype has just a few counts. The chain uses TRBV5-6 and TRBJ1-2, with TRBD1 as a possible D gene (5 bases). Trimming took 1 base from V and 0 from J, leaving 13 bases between them. CDR3 length: 16 amino acids. Per germline, CDR1 SGHDT and CDR2 YYEEEE. Written as DNA, the CDR3 is TGTGCCAGCAGCTTGTGGAAGGGGACTACTAACTATGGCTACACCTTC. Amino acid sequence: CASSLWKGTTNYGYTF.

A few counts support this clonotype. The rearrangement joins TRBV5-1 to TRBJ2-7, with D perhaps being TRBD1 or TRBD2 (5 bases each). The V end lost 4 bases, the J end lost 4 bases, and 21 bases lay between the germline ends. The CDR3 is made up of 16 amino acids. CDR1 is SGHRS and CDR2 is YFSETQ in the germline V gene. The CDR3 sequence: CASSNYLGDGTYEQYF. Here the CDR3 DNA reads TGCGCCAGCAGCAATTACCTGGGGGACGGAACATACGAGCAGTACTTC.

This clonotype was seen at least ten times. A junction boundary mismatches the germline segment, possibly from a read error. The gene calls are TRBV28 and TRBJ2-7; no clear D. The CDR3 covers 12 residues. Germline V gene sequence: CDR1 MDHEN, CDR2 SYDVKM. In DNA form, the CDR3 reads TGCGCCAGCAGCTCAACCTCCTACGAGCAGTACTTC. Its protein product is CASSSTSYEQYF.

This chain's CDR3 is CATSRDPLQRVSTDTQYF. CDR3 DNA sequence: TGTGCCACCAGCAGAGATCCCCTCCAAAGGGTTTCCACAGATACGCAGTATTTT. This chain links TRBV15 with TRBJ2-3; no clear D gene. Germline V gene lookup returns CDR1 LNHNV and CDR2 YYDKDF (reference sequence). The V and J ends lost 0 bases and 2 bases respectively, with 18 bases between them. The CDR3 runs 18 residues.

The V gene is TRBV29-1, the J gene TRBJ2-7, with TRBD2 matching over 9 bases. The germline V gene has CDR1 SQVTM and CDR2 ANQGSEA. After removal of 7 bases from V and 6 bases from J, the junction contained 7 bases not matched to a gene. This CDR3 spans 12 amino acids. CDR3 nucleotide sequence: TGCAGCGCCGCCGGGACTAGCCCCGAGCAGTACTTC. Translated, it gives CSAAGTSPEQYF.

The chain links TRBV7-2 to TRBJ2-2; 8 nucleotides agree with TRBD1. The CDR3 loop spans 17 amino acids. Unmatched junction bases numbered 11, after V lost 2 bases and J lost 6 bases. Germline V gene data show CDR1 as SGHTA and CDR2 as FQGNSA. CDR3 loop: CASSLFQGAARAGELFF. In DNA form, the CDR3 reads TGTGCCAGCAGCTTATTCCAGGGGGCGGCGCGGGCCGGGGAGCTGTTTTTT. Based on the CDR3 plus reference TRBV7-2 and TRBJ2-2, the full variable domain is GAGVSQSPSNKVTEKGKDVELRCDPISGHTALYWYRQSLGQGLEFLIYFQGNSAPDKSGLPSDRFSAERTGGSVSTLTIQRTQQEDSAVYLCASSLFQGAARAGELFFGEGSRLTVL.